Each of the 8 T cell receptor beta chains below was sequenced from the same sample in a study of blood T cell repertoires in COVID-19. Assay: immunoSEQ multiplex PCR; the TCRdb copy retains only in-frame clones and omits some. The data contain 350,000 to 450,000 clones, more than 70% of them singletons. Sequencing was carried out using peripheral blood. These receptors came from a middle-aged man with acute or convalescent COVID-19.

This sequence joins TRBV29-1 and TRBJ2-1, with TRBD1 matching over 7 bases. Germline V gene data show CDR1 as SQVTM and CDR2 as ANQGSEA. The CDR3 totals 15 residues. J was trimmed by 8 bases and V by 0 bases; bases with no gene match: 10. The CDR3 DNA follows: TGCAGCGTTGAAGAGGGCGCGACAGGGCGTGATGAGCAGTTCTTC. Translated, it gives CSVEEGATGRDEQFF.

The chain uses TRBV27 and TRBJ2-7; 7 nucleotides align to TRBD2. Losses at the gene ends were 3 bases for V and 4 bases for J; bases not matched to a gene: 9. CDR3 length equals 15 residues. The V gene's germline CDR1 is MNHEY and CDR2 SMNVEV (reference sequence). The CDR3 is CASSFGGRTLYEQYF. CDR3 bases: TGTGCCAGCAGTTTTGGCGGGAGAACTTTATACGAGCAGTACTTC.

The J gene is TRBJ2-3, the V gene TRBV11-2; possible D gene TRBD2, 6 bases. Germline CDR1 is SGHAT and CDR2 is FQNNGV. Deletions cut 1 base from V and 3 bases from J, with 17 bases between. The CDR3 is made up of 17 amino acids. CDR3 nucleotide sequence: TGTGCCAGCAGCTTAGGTGGGCCGGGGGTGCGTACAGATACGCAGTATTTT. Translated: CASSLGGPGVRTDTQYF.

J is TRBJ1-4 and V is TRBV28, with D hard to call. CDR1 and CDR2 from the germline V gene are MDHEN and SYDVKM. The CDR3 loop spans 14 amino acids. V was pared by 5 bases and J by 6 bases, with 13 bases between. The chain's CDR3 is CASSNYEGYEKLFF. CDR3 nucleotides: TGTGCCAGCAGTAATTATGAGGGCTATGAAAAACTGTTTTTT.

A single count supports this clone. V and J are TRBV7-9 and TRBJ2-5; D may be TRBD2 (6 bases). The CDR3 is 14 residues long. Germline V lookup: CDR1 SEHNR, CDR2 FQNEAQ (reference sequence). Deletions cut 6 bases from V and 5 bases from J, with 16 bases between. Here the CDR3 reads CASRFSGVNETQYF. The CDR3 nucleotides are TGTGCCAGCAGATTTTCGGGGGTAAATGAGACCCAGTACTTC.

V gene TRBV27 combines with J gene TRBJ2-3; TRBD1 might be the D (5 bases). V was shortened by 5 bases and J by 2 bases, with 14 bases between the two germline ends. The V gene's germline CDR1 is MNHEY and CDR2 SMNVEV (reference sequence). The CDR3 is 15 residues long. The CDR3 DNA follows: TGTGCCAGCAGTGGGGCGCTCCGCTCCACAGATACGCAGTATTTT. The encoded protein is CASSGALRSTDTQYF.

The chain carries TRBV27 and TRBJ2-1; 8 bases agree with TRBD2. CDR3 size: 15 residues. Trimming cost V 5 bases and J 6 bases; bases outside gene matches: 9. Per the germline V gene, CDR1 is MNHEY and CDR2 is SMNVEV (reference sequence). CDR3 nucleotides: TGTGCCAGCAGTCCATGGACTAGCTCCGTCAATGAGCAGTTCTTC. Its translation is CASSPWTSSVNEQFF.

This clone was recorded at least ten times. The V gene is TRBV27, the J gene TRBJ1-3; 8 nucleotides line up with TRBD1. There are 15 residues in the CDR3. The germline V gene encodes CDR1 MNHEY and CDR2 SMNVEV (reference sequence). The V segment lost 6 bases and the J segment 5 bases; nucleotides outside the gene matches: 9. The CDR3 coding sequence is TGTGCCAGCAGCCAAAACGGACAGGGTAGAAACACCATATATTTT. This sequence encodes CASSQNGQGRNTIYF.